This TCR beta chain was captured by sequencing in a study of shared clonotypes between healthy human individuals. Study-wide points: Donor clonotype sharing was expected to depend on sequencing depth. Sampling was confined to blood; repertoires within tissues likely differ.

TCRdb's copy holds only in-frame clones and misses some; the assay was immunoSEQ multiplex PCR. The table records about half a million clones, approximately 84% of them present only once. In this sample, this clone turned up once. Its specificity is not known. Other DNA sequences of this sample code for an identical CDR3. Donors were healthy HIV-negative adults without recent acute infections or vaccinations. Germline V CDR1 and CDR2: SGHRS, YFSETQ. V was shortened by 0 bases and J by 2 bases, with 3 bases between the two germline ends. This CDR3 is built from 14 residues. The J gene is TRBJ2-6, the V gene TRBV5-1; no clear D. The TCR comes from a woman in her 40s in good health. Some clones in this sample may be carry-over from other donors' samples. Sequenced input: PBMCs. CDR3 region: CASSLGTGANVLTF. The CDR3 DNA reads as TGCGCCAGCAGCTTGGGAACTGGGGCCAACGTCCTGACTTTC. The entire variable domain, with the rest obtained from reference TRBV5-1 and TRBJ2-6, is as follows: KAGVTQTPRYLIKTRGQQVTLSCSPISGHRSVSWYQQTPGQGLQFLFEYFSETQRNKGNFPGRFSGRQFSNSRSEMNVSTLELGDSALYLCASSLGTGANVLTFGAGSRLTVL.